Listed below are T cell receptor beta chains from one sample, sequenced in a study of persistence of HIV-infected CD4 T cells. These receptors lack a known antigen. TCRdb's table, derived via immunoSEQ multiplex PCR, lists solely in-frame clones and lacks some. Of over 35,000 clones listed, roughly 92% are singletons. This material consisted of CD4+ T cells sorted from PBMCs after approximately 20-hour stimulation, taken from a patient who received antiretroviral therapy. The receptor set was obtained from an adult man with HIV who was CMV-seropositive. The CDR3 runs from the conserved cysteine through the conserved F or W. The D gene is left open where the match is weak. Expanded clones get a size class; other rows say once, few or many, or leave the size out.

J: TRBJ1-1; size: NA; D: TRBD1; V: TRBV7-3; DNA: TGTGCCAGCAGCCTAAGGCAGGGGGGAGGAACTGAAGCTTTCTTT; CDR3: CASSLRQGGGTEAFF
J: TRBJ1-5; size: NA; D: NA; V: TRBV19; DNA: TGTGCCAGTAGTAGAGCCGCAGGGGTTATGGGCAATCAGCCCCAGCATTTT; CDR3: CASSRAAGVMGNQPQHF
J: TRBJ2-3; size: NA; D: TRBD1; V: TRBV27; DNA: TGTGCCAGCAGTAATAGGAGACAGGGGGCAGATACGCAGTATTTT; CDR3: CASSNRRQGADTQYF
J: TRBJ2-7; size: NA; D: TRBD1; V: TRBV18; DNA: TGTGCCAGCTCACGGACCGGACAGGGGTTCTACGAGCAGTACTTC; CDR3: CASSRTGQGFYEQYF
J: TRBJ1-2; size: NA; D: TRBD1; V: TRBV29-1; DNA: TGCAGCGCCGGAGCGGGACAGGGGGCGCGTGGCTACACCTTC; CDR3: CSAGAGQGARGYTF
J: TRBJ2-4; size: NA; D: NA; V: TRBV5-5; DNA: TGTGCCAGCAGCTTGGTCAGGGGTACAAACATTCAGTACTTC; CDR3: CASSLVRGTNIQYF
J: TRBJ2-7; size: NA; D: NA; V: TRBV5-1; DNA: TGCGCCAGCAGCCTGGAGCAGGCTCACGAGCAGTACTTC; CDR3: CASSLEQAHEQYF
J: TRBJ2-1; size: NA; D: TRBD2; V: TRBV3-1/TRBV3-2; DNA: TGTGCCAGCAGCCAAGTACTAGCGGGGGCCGGCGGGCGGTTCTTC; CDR3: CASSQVLAGAGGRFF
J: TRBJ2-7; size: NA; D: NA; V: TRBV20-1; DNA: TGCAGTGCTAGTCTCCCAGGGGGGCAGGGACCCTGGGAGCAGTACTTC; CDR3: CSASLPGGQGPWEQYF
J: TRBJ2-3; size: NA; D: NA; V: TRBV5-1; DNA: TGCGCCAGCAGCCCCAGGGTGGACCCAGATACGCAGTATTTT; CDR3: CASSPRVDPDTQYF
J: TRBJ1-5; size: NA; D: NA; V: TRBV24-1; DNA: TGTGCCACCAGTGACGGACTTAGCAATCAGCCCCAGCATTTT; CDR3: CATSDGLSNQPQHF
J: TRBJ2-3; size: NA; D: TRBD2; V: TRBV7-2; DNA: TGTGCCAGCAGCTTTGGGGCCCGGGGCGGGAGTAGGGCAGATACGCAGTATTTT; CDR3: CASSFGARGGSRADTQYF
J: TRBJ2-2; size: few; D: NA; V: TRBV7-3; DNA: TGTGCCAGCAGCTTAATAGAACGTGGCGGGGAGCTGTTTTTT; CDR3: CASSLIERGGELFF